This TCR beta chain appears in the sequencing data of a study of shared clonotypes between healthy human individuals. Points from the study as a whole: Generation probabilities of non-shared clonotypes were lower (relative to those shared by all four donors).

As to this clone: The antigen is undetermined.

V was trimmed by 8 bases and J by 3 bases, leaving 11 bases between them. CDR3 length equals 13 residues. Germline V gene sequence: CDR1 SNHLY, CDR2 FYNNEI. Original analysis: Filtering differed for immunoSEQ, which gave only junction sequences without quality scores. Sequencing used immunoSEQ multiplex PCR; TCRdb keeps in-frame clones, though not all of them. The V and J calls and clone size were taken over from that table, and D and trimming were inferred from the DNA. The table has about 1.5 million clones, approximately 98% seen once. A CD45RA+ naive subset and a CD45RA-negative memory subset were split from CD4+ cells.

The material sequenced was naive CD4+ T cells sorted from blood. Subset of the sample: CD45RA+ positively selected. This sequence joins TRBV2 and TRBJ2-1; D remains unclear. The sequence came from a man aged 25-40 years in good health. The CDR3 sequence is CASSGGYYNEQFF. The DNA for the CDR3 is TGTGCCAGCTCCGGCGGATACTACAATGAGCAGTTCTTC.